This passage covers 5 T cell receptor beta chains from one sample sequenced in a study of blood T cell repertoires in COVID-19 (dated by TCRdb to the early 2020s). Library generation was performed with the immunoSEQ multiplex PCR assay. This is the immuneACCESS table as TCRdb keeps it, with only in-frame sequences that have V and J called. A part of the clones is gone; compared with another copy, unresolved V genes explain less than half, and the rest is unexplained. The sample has under 300,000 clones on record, 82% of them singletons. The top ten clonotypes cover 4% to 6% of the sample. Sequenced material: peripheral blood. The receptors were sampled from a woman over 75 with active or convalescent COVID-19.

The rearrangement uses TRBV15 and TRBJ2-1; TRBD1 matches at 8 bases. The V gene end was trimmed by 5 bases and the J gene end by 4 bases; junction bases not matched to a gene: 7. CDR1 LNHNV and CDR2 YYDKDF come from the germline V gene (reference sequence). There are 15 residues in the CDR3. The CDR3 nucleotides are TGTGCCACCAGCGGGTCCGGGACAGGATACAATGAGCAGTTCTTC. Translated, it gives CATSGSGTGYNEQFF. Drawing the rest from reference TRBV15 and TRBJ2-1, the complete variable domain is DAMVIQNPRYQVTQFGKPVTLSCSQTLNHNVMYWYQQKSSQAPKLLFHYYDKDFNNEADTPDNFQSRRPNTSFCFLDIRSPGLGDTAMYLCATSGSGTGYNEQFFGPGTRLTVL.

The genes are TRBV29-1 and TRBJ1-1; weak D call: TRBD1 (5 bases). This CDR3 contains 14 residues. V was clipped by 1 base and J by 1 base, with 10 bases between them. Germline CDR1 reads SQVTM; CDR2 reads ANQGSEA. The DNA for the CDR3 is TGCAGCGTTGAAGTGACAGACAAGAACACTGAAGCTTTCTTT. Translated: CSVEVTDKNTEAFF.

This rearrangement joins TRBV14 to TRBJ1-4, with D perhaps matching TRBD1 (6 bases). Germline loops: CDR1 SGHDN, CDR2 FVKESK. The CDR3 has 13 amino acids. The V end was cut by 0 bases, the J end by 7 bases, with 6 bases between. Written as DNA, the CDR3 is TGTGCCAGCAGCCAAGACAGGGGTGAAAAACTGTTTTTT. It translates to CASSQDRGEKLFF.

V and J are TRBV5-6 and TRBJ2-7, with D possibly matching TRBD1 (5 bases). The CDR3 length is 15 residues. Trimming pared 0 bases from V and 1 base from J, leaving 11 bases between. Germline CDR1 is SGHDT and CDR2 is YYEEEE. This chain's CDR3 is CASSLDPTGSYEQYF. In nucleotides, the CDR3 is TGTGCCAGCAGCTTGGACCCCACAGGATCCTACGAGCAGTACTTC.

The rearrangement links TRBV2 to TRBJ2-3; TRBD2 might be the D (6 bases). Trimming removed 1 base at V and 1 base at J, with 12 bases between. CDR3 length: 16 residues. In germline, CDR1 is SNHLY, CDR2 FYNNEI. CDR3 region: CASSEGTSIRTDTQYF. CDR3 coding DNA: TGTGCCAGCAGTGAAGGAACTAGCATACGCACAGATACGCAGTATTTT.